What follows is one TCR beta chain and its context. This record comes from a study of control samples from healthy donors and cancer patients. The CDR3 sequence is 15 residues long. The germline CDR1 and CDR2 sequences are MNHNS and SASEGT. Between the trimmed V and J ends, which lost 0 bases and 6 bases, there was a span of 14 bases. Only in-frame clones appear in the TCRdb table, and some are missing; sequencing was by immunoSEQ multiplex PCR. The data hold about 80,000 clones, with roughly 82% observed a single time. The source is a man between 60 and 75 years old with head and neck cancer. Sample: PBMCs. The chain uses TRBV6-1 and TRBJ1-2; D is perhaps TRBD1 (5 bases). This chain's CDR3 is CASSEAAGAVDGYTF. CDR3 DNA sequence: TGTGCCAGCAGTGAAGCCGCCGGGGCCGTCGATGGCTACACCTTC.